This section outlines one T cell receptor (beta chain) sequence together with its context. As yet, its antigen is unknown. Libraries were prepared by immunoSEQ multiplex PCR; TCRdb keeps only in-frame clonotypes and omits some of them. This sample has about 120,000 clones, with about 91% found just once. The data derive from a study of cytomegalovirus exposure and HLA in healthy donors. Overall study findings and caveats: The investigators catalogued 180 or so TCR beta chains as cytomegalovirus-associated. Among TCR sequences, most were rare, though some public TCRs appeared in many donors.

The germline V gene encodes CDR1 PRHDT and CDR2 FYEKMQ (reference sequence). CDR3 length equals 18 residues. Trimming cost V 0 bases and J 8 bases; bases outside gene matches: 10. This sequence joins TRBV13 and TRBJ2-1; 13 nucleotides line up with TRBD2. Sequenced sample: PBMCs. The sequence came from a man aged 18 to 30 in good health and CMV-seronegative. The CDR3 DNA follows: TGTGCCAGCAGCTTAGGCCTACTAGCGGGAGGGCCGGGCGATGAGCAGTTCTTC. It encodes CASSLGLLAGGPGDEQFF.